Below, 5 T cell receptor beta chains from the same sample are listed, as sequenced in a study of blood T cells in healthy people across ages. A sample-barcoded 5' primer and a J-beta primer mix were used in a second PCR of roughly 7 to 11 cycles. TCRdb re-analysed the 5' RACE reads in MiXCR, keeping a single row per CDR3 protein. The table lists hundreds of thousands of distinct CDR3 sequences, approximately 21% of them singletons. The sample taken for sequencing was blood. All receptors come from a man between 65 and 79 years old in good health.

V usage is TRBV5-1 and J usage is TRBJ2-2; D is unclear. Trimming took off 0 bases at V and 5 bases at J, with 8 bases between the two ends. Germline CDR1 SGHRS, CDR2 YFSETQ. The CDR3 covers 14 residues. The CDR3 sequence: CASSLDGKTGELFF. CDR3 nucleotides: TGCGCCAGCAGCTTGGATGGGAAAACCGGGGAGCTGTTTTTT.

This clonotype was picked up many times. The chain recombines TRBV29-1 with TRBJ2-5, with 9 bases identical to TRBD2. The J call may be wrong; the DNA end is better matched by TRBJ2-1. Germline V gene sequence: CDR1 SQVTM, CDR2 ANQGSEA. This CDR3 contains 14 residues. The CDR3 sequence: CSGGGLALSGEQFF. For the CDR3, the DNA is TGCAGCGGAGGGGGACTAGCTTTGAGTGGGGAGCAGTTCTTC.

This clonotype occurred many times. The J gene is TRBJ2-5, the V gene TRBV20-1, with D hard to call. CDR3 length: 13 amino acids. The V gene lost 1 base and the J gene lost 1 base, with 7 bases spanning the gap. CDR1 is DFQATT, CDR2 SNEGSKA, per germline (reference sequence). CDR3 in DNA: TGCAGTGCTAGAGGGGTACCCCAAGAGACCCAGTACTTC. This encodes CSARGVPQETQYF.

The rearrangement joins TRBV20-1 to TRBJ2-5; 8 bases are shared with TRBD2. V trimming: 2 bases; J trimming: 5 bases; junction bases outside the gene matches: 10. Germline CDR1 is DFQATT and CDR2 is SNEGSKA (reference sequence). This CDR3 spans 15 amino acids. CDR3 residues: CSARPGLGAQETQYF. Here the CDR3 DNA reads TGCAGTGCTAGACCGGGACTAGGGGCCCAGGAGACCCAGTACTTC.

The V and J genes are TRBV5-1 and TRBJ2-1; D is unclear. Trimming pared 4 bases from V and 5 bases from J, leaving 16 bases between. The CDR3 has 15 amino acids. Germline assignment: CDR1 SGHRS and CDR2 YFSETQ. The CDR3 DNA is TGCGCCAGCAGCCAAGGGCTTCTAGACCACAATGAGCAGTTCTTC. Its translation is CASSQGLLDHNEQFF.